This T cell receptor (beta chain) was captured by sequencing in a study of blood T cell repertoires in COVID-19. Across the study: Both acute and convalescent COVID-19 samples were obtained from the United States, Italy and Spain. In each case, the material was cDNA or gDNA derived from T cells, B-cell-depleted T cells, or PBMCs.

The length of the CDR3 is 15 residues. V gave up 5 bases and J gave up 8 bases; unmatched junction bases: 13. Germline values: CDR1 LNHDA, CDR2 SQIVND (reference sequence). Original data processing: Amplification with reference gene primers provided the estimates of nucleated cell counts. Repertoires were generated with immunoSEQ multiplex PCR, while TCRdb's copy carries only in-frame clones and drops some. That table furnishes V, J and clone size, whereas the DNA furnished D and trimming. The profile covers approximately 200,000 clones, with 85% appearing a single time and around 19% taken by the ten largest. In terms of age and location, participants ranged from about 18 to 95 years and lived in about two dozen US areas.

The sequence was obtained from a man aged 40-49 years who had recovered from COVID-19. The rearrangement links TRBV19 to TRBJ1-2; 8 bases are shared with TRBD1. The sequenced sample was PBMCs or T cells enriched from blood (not recorded which). CDR3: CASSPPDRDDKGYTF. The CDR3 DNA reads TGTGCCAGTAGTCCCCCGGACAGGGACGACAAAGGCTACACCTTC.